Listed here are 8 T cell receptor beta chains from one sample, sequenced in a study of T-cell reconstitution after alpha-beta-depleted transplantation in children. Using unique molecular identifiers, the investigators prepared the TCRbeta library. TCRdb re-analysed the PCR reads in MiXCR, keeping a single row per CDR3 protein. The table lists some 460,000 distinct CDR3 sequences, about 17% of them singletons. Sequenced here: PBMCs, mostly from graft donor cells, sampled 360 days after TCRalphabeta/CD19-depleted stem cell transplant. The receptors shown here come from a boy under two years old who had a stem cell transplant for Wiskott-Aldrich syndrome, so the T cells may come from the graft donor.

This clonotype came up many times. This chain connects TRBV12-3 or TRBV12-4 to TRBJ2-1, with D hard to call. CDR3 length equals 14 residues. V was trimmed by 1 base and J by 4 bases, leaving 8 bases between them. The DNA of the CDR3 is TGTGCCAGCAGTTTAGGTTTCGCATACAATGAGCAGTTCTTC. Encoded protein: CASSLGFAYNEQFF.

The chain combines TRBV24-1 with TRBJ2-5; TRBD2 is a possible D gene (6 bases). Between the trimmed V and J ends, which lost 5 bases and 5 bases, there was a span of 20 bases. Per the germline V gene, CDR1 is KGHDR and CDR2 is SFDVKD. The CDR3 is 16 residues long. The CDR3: CATSGPTREAQETQYF. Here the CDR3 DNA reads TGTGCCACCAGTGGCCCCACGAGGGAGGCGCAGGAGACCCAGTACTTC.

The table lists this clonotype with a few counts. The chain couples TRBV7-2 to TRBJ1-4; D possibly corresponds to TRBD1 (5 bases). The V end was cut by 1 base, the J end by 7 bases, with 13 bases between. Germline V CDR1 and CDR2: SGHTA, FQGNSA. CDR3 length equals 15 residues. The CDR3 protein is CASSLGGWATEKLFF. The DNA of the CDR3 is TGTGCCAGCAGCTTAGGGGGGTGGGCGACTGAAAAACTGTTTTTT.

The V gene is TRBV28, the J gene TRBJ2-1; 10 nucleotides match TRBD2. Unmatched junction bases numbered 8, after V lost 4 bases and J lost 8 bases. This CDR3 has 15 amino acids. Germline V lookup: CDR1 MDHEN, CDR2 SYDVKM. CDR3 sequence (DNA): TGTGCCAGCAGTTCCCCGGGACTAGCGATGGATGAGCAGTTCTTC. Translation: CASSSPGLAMDEQFF.

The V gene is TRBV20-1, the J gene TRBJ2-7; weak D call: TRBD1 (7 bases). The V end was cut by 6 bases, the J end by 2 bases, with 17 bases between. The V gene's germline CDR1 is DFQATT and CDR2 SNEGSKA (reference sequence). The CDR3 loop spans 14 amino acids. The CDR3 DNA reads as TGCAGTGCATCCCGCAGGGGGGTCGCCTACGAGCAGTACTTC. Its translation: CSASRRGVAYEQYF.

The CDR3 DNA reads as TGTGCCAGCAGCCGACAGTTCCAGAACACTGAAGCTTTCTTT. Translation gives CASSRQFQNTEAFF. V is TRBV6-2 or TRBV6-3 and J is TRBJ1-1; D might be TRBD1 (5 bases). V was pared by 6 bases and J by 1 base, with 12 bases between. CDR3 size: 14 residues. Per the germline V gene, CDR1 is MNHEY and CDR2 is SVGEGT.

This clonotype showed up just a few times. This CDR3 is CASSFAGRLGTDTQYF. CDR3 nucleotides: TGTGCCAGCAGCTTCGCTGGGCGGTTGGGCACAGATACGCAGTATTTT. The chain uses TRBV5-4 and TRBJ2-3; D not certain. V dropped 2 bases and J dropped 1 base, with 14 bases sitting between them. Germline V gene data show CDR1 as SGHNT and CDR2 as YYREEE (reference sequence). The CDR3 sequence is 16 residues long. The full variable domain, in which reference TRBV5-4 and TRBJ2-3 provide the parts outside the CDR3, is ETGVTQSPTHLIKTRGQQVTLRCSSQSGHNTVSWYQQALGQGPQFIFQYYREEENGRGNFPPRFSGLQFPNYSSELNVNALELDDSALYLCASSFAGRLGTDTQYFGPGTRLTVL.

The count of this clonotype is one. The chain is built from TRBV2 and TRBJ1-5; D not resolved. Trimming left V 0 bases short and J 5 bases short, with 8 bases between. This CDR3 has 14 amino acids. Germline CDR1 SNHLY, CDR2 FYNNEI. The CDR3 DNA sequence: TGTGCCAGCAGTGAAGCAGCCGTCTATCAGCCCCAGCATTTT. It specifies CASSEAAVYQPQHF.